These T cell receptor beta chains were read from a single sample in a study of blood T cells in healthy people across ages. MiXCR, run by TCRdb on the 5' RACE reads, gives a single entry per CDR3 protein. The table records fewer than 2,000,000 distinct CDR3 sequences, around 40% of them present only once. The sequencing input was blood. Source of these receptors: a human donor in good health. CDR3s leave out the opening cysteine and the closing phenylalanine or tryptophan.

>TRBV7-9|TRBJ2-4
ASSRQGKNIQY
>TRBV12-3/TRBV12-4|TRBJ2-3
ASSLTAGGRGDRTDTQY
>TRBV7-2|TRBJ2-3
ASSFQRGLADTQY
>TRBV20-1|TRBJ1-2
SARDYSGVVYGYT
>TRBV5-4|TRBJ2-1
ASSPKSGGINNEQF
>TRBV6-4|TRBJ2-1
ASSPESSSYNEQF
>TRBV4-3|TRBJ2-5
ASSQGAAGGSQETQY
>TRBV30|TRBJ1-6
AWTPAGSPLH
>TRBV10-3|TRBJ2-7
AISGQQHYEQD
>TRBV7-2|TRBJ2-5
ASSPVRGWETQY
>TRBV11-3|TRBJ1-1
VSSFLRGTNTEAF
>TRBV24-1|TRBJ2-1
ATSDPRDRGYPTDNEQF
>TRBV5-6|TRBJ2-3
ASSRQQGITDTQY
>TRBV7-9|TRBJ2-1
ASSLDVKSPLLYNEQF
>TRBV7-2|TRBJ2-1
ASNEFKNEQF
>TRBV5-1|TRBJ2-7
ASSLATQGVSYEQY
>TRBV6-5|TRBJ1-1
ASTRDGMNTEAF
>TRBV7-2|TRBJ1-1
ASSRRGQGNTEAF
>TRBV20-1|.
SVLLDETQY
>TRBV14|TRBJ2-3
ASSPRAGGMEFSTDTQY
>TRBV11-2|TRBJ2-7
ASTSSGINYEQY
>TRBV29-1|TRBJ1-2
SVDSGWGYT
>TRBV7-6|TRBJ1-5
ASSLEVGNNQPQH
>TRBV12-3/TRBV12-4|TRBJ1-4
ASSTYRGQEGRKLF
>TRBV7-2|TRBJ2-3
ASSSQTGDVDTQY
>TRBV5-5|TRBJ1-2
ASSPLVGGPRGYT
>TRBV4-3|TRBJ2-3
ASSQVGLAGGRDTQY
>TRBV7-2|TRBJ2-1
ASVHPAGVRNEQF
>TRBV29-1|TRBJ1-5
SVQRHNQPQH
>TRBV20-1|TRBJ1-5
SASLLPLNPNQPQH
>TRBV11-1|TRBJ2-1
ASSPSGGSRDEQF
>TRBV29-1|TRBJ2-7
SVANRGSDEQY
>TRBV7-9|TRBJ1-2
ASSGEIGYT
>TRBV7-3|TRBJ2-7
ASSYTSGPSYEQY
>TRBV11-3|TRBJ1-2
ASSSETAPNYGYT
>TRBV20-1|TRBJ1-5
SASIGDQPQH
>TRBV29-1|TRBJ2-1
SVSLQGRSYNEQF
>TRBV6-1|.
ASSCPQGRNHSCEQY
>TRBV29-1|TRBJ1-1
SVETGSGTEAF
>TRBV30|TRBJ2-7
AWSLKGASYEQY
>TRBV20-1|TRBJ2-7
SARVEWGPYEQY
>TRBV29-1|TRBJ2-7
SAIDNEQY
>TRBV6-5|TRBJ1-2
ASRYTDRGPGYT
>TRBV7-2|TRBJ2-7
ASSPHDEQY
>TRBV20-1|TRBJ2-1
SAREPRASGPNEQF
>TRBV11-1|TRBJ1-2
ASSQGAHT
>TRBV5-1|TRBJ2-4
ASSLNGLAKNIQY
>TRBV6-1|TRBJ1-1
ASSKSGIGTEAF
>TRBV6-2/TRBV6-3|TRBJ2-3
ASSRPLGDTQY
>TRBV5-6|TRBJ2-7
VSSQDRFRSSYEQY
>TRBV4-1|TRBJ2-3
ASSPTALDTQY
>TRBV6-5|TRBJ1-2
AASRTGRYT
>TRBV20-1|TRBJ1-6
SARPPAPLWSNSPLH
>TRBV20-1|TRBJ2-3
SARALAGAPTDTQY
>TRBV20-1|.
SASGPAGAPAYEQY
>TRBV20-1|TRBJ2-5
SASRGAYVNEQY
>TRBV7-3|TRBJ2-1
ASSLRIGEQF
>TRBV3-1|TRBJ1-2
ASSQELGLSNYGYT
>TRBV6-5|TRBJ1-1
ASSYSYTNTEAF